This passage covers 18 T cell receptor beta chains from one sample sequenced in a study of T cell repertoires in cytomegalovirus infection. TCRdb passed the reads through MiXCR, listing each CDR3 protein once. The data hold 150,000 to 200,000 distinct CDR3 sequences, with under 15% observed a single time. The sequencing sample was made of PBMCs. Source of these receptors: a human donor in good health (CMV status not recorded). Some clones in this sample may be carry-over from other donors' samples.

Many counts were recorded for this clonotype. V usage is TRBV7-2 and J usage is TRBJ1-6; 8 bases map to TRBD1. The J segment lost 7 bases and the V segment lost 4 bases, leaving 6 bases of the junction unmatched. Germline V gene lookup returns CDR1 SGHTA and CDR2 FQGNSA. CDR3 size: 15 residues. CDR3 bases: TGTGCCAGCAGCTCCAGACAGGGGCGGAATTCACCCCTCCACTTT. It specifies CASSSRQGRNSPLHF.

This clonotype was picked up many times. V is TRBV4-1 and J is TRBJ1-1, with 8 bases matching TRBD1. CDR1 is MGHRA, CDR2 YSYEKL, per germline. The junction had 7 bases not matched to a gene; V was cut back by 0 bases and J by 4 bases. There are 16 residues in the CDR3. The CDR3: CASSQDEARGPTEAFF. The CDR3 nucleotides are TGCGCCAGCAGCCAAGATGAGGCCAGGGGGCCCACTGAAGCTTTCTTT.

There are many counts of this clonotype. The CDR3 reads CASTTGGLRANEKLFF. CDR3 DNA sequence: TGTGCCAGCACCACCGGGGGGCTGAGGGCTAATGAAAAACTGTTTTTT. The rearrangement joins TRBV28 to TRBJ1-4; D might be TRBD1 (6 bases). Germline CDR1 reads MDHEN; CDR2 reads SYDVKM. With 7 bases removed from V and 3 bases from J, the gap between germline ends came to 18 bases. The CDR3 extends over 16 amino acids.

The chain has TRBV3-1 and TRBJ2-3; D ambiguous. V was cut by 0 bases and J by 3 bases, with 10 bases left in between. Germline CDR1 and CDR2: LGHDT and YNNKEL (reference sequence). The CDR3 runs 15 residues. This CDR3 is CASSQDLWETDTQYF. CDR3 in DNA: TGTGCCAGCAGCCAAGATTTATGGGAAACAGATACGCAGTATTTT.

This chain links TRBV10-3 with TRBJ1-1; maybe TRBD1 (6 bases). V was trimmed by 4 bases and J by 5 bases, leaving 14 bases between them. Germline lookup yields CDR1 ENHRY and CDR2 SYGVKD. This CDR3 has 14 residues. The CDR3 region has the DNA TGTGCCATCAGTGGGGGAGGGGGACTGACTGAAGCTTTCTTT. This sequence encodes CAISGGGGLTEAFF.

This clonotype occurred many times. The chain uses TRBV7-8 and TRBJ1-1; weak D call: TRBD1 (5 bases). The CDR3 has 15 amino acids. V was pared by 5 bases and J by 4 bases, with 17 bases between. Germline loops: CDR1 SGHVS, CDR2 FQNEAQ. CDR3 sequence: CASSRRGAPSTEAFF. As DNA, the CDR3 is TGTGCCAGCAGCCGCCGAGGGGCTCCGAGCACTGAAGCTTTCTTT.

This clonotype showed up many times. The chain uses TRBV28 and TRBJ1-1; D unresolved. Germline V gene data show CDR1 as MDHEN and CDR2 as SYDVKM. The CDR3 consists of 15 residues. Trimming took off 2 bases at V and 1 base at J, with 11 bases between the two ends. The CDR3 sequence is CASSLAGPQNTEAFF. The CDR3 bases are TGTGCCAGCAGTTTAGCGGGCCCCCAGAACACTGAAGCTTTCTTT.

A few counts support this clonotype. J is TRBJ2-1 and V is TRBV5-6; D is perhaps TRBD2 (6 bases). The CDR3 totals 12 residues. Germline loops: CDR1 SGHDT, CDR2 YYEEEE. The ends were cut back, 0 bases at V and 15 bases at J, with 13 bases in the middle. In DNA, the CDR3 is TGTGCCAGCAGCTTGGCCAGTGGGGAGGTGTTCTTC. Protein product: CASSLASGEVFF.

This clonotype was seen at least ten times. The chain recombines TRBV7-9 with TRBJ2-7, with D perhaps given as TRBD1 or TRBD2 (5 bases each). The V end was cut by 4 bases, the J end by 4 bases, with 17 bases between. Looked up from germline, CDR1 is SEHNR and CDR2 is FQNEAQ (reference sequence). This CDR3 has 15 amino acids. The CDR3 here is CASSSGLARAYEQYF. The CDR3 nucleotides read TGTGCCAGCAGCTCGGGGCTAGCAAGGGCGTACGAGCAGTACTTC.

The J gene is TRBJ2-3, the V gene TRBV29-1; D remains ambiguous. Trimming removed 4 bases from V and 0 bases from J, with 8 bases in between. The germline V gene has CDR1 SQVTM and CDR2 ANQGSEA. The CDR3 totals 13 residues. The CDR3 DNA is TGCAGCGTTGGCCAGGCGAGCACAGATACGCAGTATTTT. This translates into CSVGQASTDTQYF.

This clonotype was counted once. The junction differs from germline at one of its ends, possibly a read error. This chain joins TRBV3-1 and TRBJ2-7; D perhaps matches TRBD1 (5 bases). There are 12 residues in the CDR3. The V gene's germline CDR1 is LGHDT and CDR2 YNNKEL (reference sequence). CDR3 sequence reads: CASSQGQGLLRF. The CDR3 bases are TGTGCCAGCAGCCAAGGTCAGGGTCTCCTACGCTTC.

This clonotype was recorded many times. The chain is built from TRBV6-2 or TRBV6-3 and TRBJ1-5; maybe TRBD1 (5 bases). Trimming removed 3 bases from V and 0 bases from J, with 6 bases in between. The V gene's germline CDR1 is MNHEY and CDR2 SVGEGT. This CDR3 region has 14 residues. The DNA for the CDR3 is TGTGCCAGCAGTTATCAGGGTAGCAATCAGCCCCAGCATTTT. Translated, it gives CASSYQGSNQPQHF.

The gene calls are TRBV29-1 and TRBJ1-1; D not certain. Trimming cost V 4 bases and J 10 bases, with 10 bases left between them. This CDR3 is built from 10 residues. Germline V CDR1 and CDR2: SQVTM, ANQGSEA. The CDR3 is CSVVDLGAFF. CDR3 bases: TGCAGCGTTGTGGACTTGGGAGCTTTCTTT.

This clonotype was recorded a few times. The CDR3 nucleotides are TGTGCCAGCAGTTTTATCAGCTCTGGAAACACCATATATTTT. It is translated as CASSFISSGNTIYF. This rearrangement joins TRBV28 to TRBJ1-3, with no clear D. Germline V gene sequence: CDR1 MDHEN, CDR2 SYDVKM. The V gene lost 3 bases and the J gene lost 0 bases, with 6 bases spanning the gap. The CDR3 covers 14 residues.

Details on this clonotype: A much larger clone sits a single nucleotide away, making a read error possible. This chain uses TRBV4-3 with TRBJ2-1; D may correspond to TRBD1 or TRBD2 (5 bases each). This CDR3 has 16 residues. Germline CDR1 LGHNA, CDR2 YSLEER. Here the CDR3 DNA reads TGCGCCAGCAGCCAAGAAAGGGGCACGGGGTCGGATGAGCAGATCTTC. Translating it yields CASSQERGTGSDEQIF.

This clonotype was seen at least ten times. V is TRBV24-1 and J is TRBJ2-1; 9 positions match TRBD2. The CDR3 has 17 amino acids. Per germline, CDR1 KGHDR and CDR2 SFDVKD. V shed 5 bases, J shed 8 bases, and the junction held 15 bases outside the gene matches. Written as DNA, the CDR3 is TGTGCCACCAGTGTCCCATCTCTGCGGGAGGGCCTGGATGAGCAGTTCTTC. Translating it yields CATSVPSLREGLDEQFF.

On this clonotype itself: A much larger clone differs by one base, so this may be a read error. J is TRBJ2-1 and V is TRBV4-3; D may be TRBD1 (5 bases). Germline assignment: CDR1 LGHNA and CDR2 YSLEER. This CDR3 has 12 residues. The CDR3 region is CASSQGHNEPFF. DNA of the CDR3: TGCGCCAGCAGCCAGGGGCACAATGAGCCGTTCTTC.

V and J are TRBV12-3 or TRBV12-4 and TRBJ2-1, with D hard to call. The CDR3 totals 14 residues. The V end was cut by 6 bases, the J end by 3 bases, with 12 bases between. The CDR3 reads CASSHTSGYNEQFF. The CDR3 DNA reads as TGTGCCAGCAGCCACACTTCGGGCTACAATGAGCAGTTCTTC.